This T cell receptor (beta chain) was identified during a study of cytomegalovirus exposure and HLA in healthy donors. Study overall: A subsequent analysis stated that the 120 or so validation repertoires were run on the same platform as the roughly 670 first-cohort repertoires. Study-level points and caveats: Subsequent analysis showed first-cohort TCR clusters tending to co-occur in 120 or so validation repertoires. Generally TCR sequences proved uncommon, though certain public TCRs appeared in numerous donors.

Notes on this clone: What it recognizes is unknown.

The donors were in the approximately 120-subject validation cohort, distinct from the roughly 600-subject first cohort. Sequencing used immunoSEQ multiplex PCR; TCRdb keeps in-frame clones, though not all of them. Here the sample spans approximately 220,000 clones, over 80% being singletons. Sequencing was carried out using PBMCs. This clonotype was sampled from a woman in her 30s in good health and CMV-seropositive.

The CDR3 is CASSEVVVNEQFF. CDR3 coding DNA: TGTGCCAGCAGTGAGGTAGTAGTCAATGAGCAGTTCTTC. The chain employs TRBV6-1 and TRBJ2-1; D ambiguous. This CDR3 has 13 residues. V was shortened by 3 bases and J by 6 bases, with 9 bases between the two germline ends. Looked up from germline, CDR1 is MNHNS and CDR2 is SASEGT.